This T cell receptor beta chain originates from a study of technical replicates of blood from several donors. The CDR3 is made up of 16 amino acids. The germline gives CDR1 MGHRA, CDR2 YSYEKL. V was pared by 0 bases and J by 7 bases, with 6 bases of the junction left unmatched. The method was immunoSEQ multiplex PCR; TCRdb's version includes in-frame clones alone and lacks a portion of them. The sample has approximately 70,000 clones; roughly 98% are singletons. The chain recombines TRBV4-1 with TRBJ1-4, with 9 bases lining up with TRBD1. The sequenced sample consisted of T cells isolated from PBMCs. The clonotype originates from a human donor in good health. The CDR3 region is CASSQERTGVFEKLFF. Here the CDR3 DNA reads TGCGCCAGCAGCCAAGAACGGACAGGGGTATTTGAAAAACTGTTTTTT.